The rows below give T cell receptor beta chains drawn from one sample of a study of T cell responses to AZD1222 COVID-19 vaccine. TCRdb's copy holds only in-frame clones and misses some; the assay was immunoSEQ multiplex PCR. Of about 83,000 clones listed, approximately 88% are singletons. The sample here was peripheral blood, taken on day 0 of MenACWY control vaccination. Source of these receptors: an adult in good health. CDR3s include the opening cysteine and the closing phenylalanine or tryptophan.

v_gene: TRBV7-9
len: 13
j_gene: TRBJ1-1
CDR3aa: CASTLLEGSRAFF

v_gene: TRBV7-2
len: 16
j_gene: TRBJ1-3
CDR3aa: CASSLEGAVPGNTIYF

v_gene: TRBV7-2
len: 13
j_gene: TRBJ2-7
CDR3aa: CASSLGVQAKQYF

v_gene: TRBV4-1
len: 16
j_gene: TRBJ2-6
CDR3aa: CASSQSHLSGANVLTF

v_gene: TRBV5-4
len: 15
j_gene: TRBJ1-3
CDR3aa: CASSLQGVTGNTIYF

v_gene: TRBV21-1
len: 18
j_gene: TRBJ1-5
CDR3aa: CASSKRVGSGYSNQPQHF

v_gene: TRBV2
len: 16
j_gene: TRBJ1-1
CDR3aa: CASSVETSYSNTEAFF

v_gene: TRBV19
len: 15
j_gene: TRBJ1-5
CDR3aa: CASSPDRERHQPQHF

v_gene: TRBV6-5
len: 16
j_gene: TRBJ2-2
CDR3aa: CASSYPGTSGTGELFF

v_gene: TRBV5-4
len: 16
j_gene: TRBJ1-1
CDR3aa: CASSPGTVKMNTEAFF

v_gene: TRBV4-1
len: 18
j_gene: TRBJ1-5
CDR3aa: CASSQGDRTGGAGRPQHF

v_gene: TRBV19
len: 13
j_gene: TRBJ1-2
CDR3aa: CASSLPGLDGYTF